This T cell receptor beta chain was captured by sequencing in a study of T cells after yellow fever vaccination. The overall study: Researchers used SMART-Seq v4 Ultra Low Input to prepare fractions that had low cell numbers.

TCRdb re-called the 5' RACE reads through MiXCR, storing one row per CDR3 protein. This sample has under 300,000 distinct CDR3 sequences, with 6.9% found just once. About this clonotype itself: Its antigen remains unidentified.

General observations from the study: Re-detected after boosting: most primary clones, 96% of CD4 and 75% to 90% of CD8. Overall, a small share of clonotypes was seen in both CD4 and CD8 compartments. Weaker in magnitude, the secondary response showed a faster peak on day 5 versus 15.

Germline assignment: CDR1 LGHNA and CDR2 YNFKEQ. With V trimmed by 4 bases and J by 6 bases, 6 bases remained unmatched. This CDR3 region has 14 residues. Here the sequenced sample was CD4+ T cells sorted from PBMCs, taken 15 days after the yellow fever booster vaccination. This TCR was sampled from a man aged 25 to 40 who received the YFV17D yellow fever vaccine. V is TRBV4-2 and J is TRBJ2-1; TRBD2 agrees at 7 bases. The CDR3 region is CASSPGWEGNEQFF. The CDR3, as DNA: TGTGCCAGCAGCCCCGGATGGGAGGGCAATGAGCAGTTCTTC.